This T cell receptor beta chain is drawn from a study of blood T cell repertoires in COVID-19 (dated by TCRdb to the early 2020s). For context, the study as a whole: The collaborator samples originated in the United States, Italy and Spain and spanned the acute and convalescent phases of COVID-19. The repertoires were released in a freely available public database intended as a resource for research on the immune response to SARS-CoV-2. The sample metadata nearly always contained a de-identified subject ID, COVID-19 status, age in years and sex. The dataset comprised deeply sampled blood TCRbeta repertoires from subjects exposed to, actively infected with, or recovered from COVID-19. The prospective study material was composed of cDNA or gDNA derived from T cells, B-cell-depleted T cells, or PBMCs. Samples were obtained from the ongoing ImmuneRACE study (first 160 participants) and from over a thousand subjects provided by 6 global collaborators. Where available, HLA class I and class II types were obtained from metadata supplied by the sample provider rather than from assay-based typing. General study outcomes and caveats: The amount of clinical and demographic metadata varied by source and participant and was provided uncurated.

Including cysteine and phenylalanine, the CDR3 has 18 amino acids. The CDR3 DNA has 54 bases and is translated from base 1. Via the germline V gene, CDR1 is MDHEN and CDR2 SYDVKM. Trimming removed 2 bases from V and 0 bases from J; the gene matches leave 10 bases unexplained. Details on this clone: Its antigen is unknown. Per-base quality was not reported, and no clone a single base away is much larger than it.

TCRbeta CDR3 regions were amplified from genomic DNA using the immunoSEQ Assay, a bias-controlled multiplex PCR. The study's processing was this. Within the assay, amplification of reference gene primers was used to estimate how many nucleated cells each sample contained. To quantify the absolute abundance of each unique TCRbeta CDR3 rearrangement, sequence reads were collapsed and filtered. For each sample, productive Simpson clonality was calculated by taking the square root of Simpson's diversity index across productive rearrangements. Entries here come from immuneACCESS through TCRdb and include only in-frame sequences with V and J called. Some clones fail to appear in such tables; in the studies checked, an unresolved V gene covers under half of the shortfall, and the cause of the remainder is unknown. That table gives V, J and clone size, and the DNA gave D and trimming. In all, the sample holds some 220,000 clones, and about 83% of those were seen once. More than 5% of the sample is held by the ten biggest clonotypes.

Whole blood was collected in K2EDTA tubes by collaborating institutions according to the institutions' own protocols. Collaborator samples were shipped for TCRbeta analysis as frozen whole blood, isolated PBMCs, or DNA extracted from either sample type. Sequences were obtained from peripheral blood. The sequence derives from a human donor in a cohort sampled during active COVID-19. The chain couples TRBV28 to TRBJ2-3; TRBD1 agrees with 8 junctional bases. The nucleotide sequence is TGTGCCAGCAGTTTAGGATACAGGGGGATTGGTAGCACAGATACGCAGTATTTT. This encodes CASSLGYRGIGSTDTQYF.